This T cell receptor beta chain was recorded in a study of vaccination and CD4 T cells after COVID-19. Across the study: Convalescent patients gave post-COVID blood a median about 100 days post-diagnosis, range 35 to 161. Investigators took post-vaccine samples a median about 65 days after dose two, within a range of 14 to 241. Study-wide results and caveats: Detection of a median approximately 87% of reactive clones in convalescent patients was confined to the period after vaccination.

Oncomine TCR Beta short-read sequencing was applied to DNA from cultured CD4+ T cells. TCRdb re-analysed the PCR reads in MiXCR, keeping a single row per CDR3 protein. Among roughly 23,000 distinct CDR3 sequences listed, around 69% were seen once. Indicated treatment: approximately nine-day PBMC culture with coronavirus spike peptide pools or control peptides (ViraFEST assay). Using peptide pools, antigen-specific T cells were expanded in ViraFEST before TCRs were sequenced. To note about this clonotype: Its matching antigen is unknown.

V dropped 7 bases and J dropped 9 bases, with 13 bases sitting between them. CDR1 is SNHLY and CDR2 is FYNNEI in the germline V gene. The CDR3 covers 12 residues. The sample here was CD4+ T cells from blood, cultured in vitro, taken after SARS-CoV-2 vaccination. The genes are TRBV2 and TRBJ1-5; D is ambiguous. This receptor was taken from a human donor who received a COVID-19 vaccine. For the CDR3, the DNA is TGTGCCAGCAAGCCGACGGTAGGGCCCCAGCATTTT. It specifies CASKPTVGPQHF. Together with reference TRBV2 and TRBJ1-5, the CDR3 gives the full variable domain: EPEVTQTPSHQVTQMGQEVILRCVPISNHLYFYWYRQILGQKVEFLVSFYNNEISEKSEIFDDQFSVERPDGSNFTLKIRSTKLEDSAMYFCASKPTVGPQHFGDGTRLSIL.